This section outlines one T cell receptor (beta chain) sequence together with its context. Its antigen is not known. The entry originates in a study of naive and memory T cell subsets. An equimolar mix of two oligonucleotides served as the beta constant-region primer for TRBC1 and TRBC2. Four rounds of PCR amplified the ligated cDNA using nested alpha and beta constant-region primers plus SP2. MiXCR, run by TCRdb on the UMI-ligation and nested PCR reads, gives a single entry per CDR3 protein. Of roughly 100,000 distinct CDR3 sequences listed, 14% are singletons. Findings of the study overall: Especially in CD8 cells, naive repertoires contained a few larger clonotypes, possibly CD45RA-re-expressing memory cells.

The CDR3 contains 13 residues. In germline, CDR1 is MNHNY, CDR2 SVGAGI (reference sequence). The germline V and J ends were trimmed by 6 bases and 1 base, with 9 bases remaining between them. Sequenced: naive CD8+ T cells from blood. The chain employs TRBV6-6 and TRBJ1-1; D uncertain. This clonotype was sampled from a human donor in good health. The CDR3 spells CASRIYRNTEAFF. The CDR3 nucleotides read TGTGCCAGCAGAATATACAGGAACACTGAAGCTTTCTTT.